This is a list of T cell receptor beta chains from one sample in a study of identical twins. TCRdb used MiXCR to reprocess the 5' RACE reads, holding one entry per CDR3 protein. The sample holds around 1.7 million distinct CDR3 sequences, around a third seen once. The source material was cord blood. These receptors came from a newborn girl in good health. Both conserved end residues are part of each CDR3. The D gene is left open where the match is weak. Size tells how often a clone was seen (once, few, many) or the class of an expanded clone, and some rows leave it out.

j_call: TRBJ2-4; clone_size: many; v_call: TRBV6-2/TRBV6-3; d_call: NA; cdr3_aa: CASRRSWGQGKNIQYF; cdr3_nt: TGTGCCAGCAGGCGGTCTTGGGGACAAGGGAAAAACATTCAGTACTTC
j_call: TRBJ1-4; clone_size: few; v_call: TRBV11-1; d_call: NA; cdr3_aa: CASSLGAAEKLFF; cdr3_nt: TGTGCCAGCAGCTTAGGAGCTGCGGAAAAACTGTTTTTT
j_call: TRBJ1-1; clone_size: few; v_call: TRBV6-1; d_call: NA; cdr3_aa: CASSERGGLSEAFF; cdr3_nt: TGTGCCAGCAGTGAGCGGGGGGGCCTTAGTGAAGCTTTCTTT
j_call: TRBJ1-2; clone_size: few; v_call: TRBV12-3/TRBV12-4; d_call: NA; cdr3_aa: CASSLMGGHGRQNGYTF; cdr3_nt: TGTGCCAGCAGTTTAATGGGGGGACATGGAAGGCAAAATGGCTACACCTTC
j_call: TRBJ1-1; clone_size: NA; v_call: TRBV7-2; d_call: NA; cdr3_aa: CASSPSDHTEAFF; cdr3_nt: TGTGCCAGCAGCCCGTCAGATCACACTGAAGCTTTCTTT
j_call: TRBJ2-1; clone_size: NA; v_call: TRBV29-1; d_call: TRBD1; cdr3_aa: CSVGASGQAGNEQFF; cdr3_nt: TGCAGCGTTGGAGCTTCAGGACAGGCTGGGAATGAGCAGTTCTTC
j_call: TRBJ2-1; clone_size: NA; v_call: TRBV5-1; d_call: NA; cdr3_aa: CASSYPPTEEVQFF; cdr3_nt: TGCGCCAGCAGCTACCCTCCGACAGAGGAAGTGCAGTTCTTC
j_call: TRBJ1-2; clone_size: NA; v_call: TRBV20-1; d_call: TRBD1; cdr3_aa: CSARDRGPHYGYTF; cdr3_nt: TGCAGTGCTAGGGACAGGGGGCCCCACTATGGCTACACCTTC
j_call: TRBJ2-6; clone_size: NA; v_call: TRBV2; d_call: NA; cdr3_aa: CASSLVGAAGANVLTF; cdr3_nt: TGTGCCAGCAGTTTGGTTGGGGCTGCTGGGGCCAACGTCCTGACTTTC
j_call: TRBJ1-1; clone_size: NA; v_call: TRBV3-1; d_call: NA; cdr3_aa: CASSQDAGRTEAFF; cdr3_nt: TGTGCCAGCAGCCAAGACGCAGGGAGGACTGAAGCTTTCTTT
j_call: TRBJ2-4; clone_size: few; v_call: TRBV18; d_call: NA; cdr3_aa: CASSPPWGRNIQYF; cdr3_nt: TGTGCCAGCTCGCCCCCATGGGGTAGGAACATTCAGTACTTC
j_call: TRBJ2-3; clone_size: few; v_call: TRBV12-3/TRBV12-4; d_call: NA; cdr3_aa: CASSLGGTPSTDTQYF; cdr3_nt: TGTGCCAGCAGTTTGGGAGGGACACCGAGCACAGATACGCAGTATTTT
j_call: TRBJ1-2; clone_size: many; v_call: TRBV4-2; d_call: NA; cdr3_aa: CASSRGVNYGYTF; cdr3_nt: TGTGCCAGCAGCCGAGGAGTTAACTATGGCTACACCTTC
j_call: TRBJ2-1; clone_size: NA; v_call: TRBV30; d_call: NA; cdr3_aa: CAWAQAGEQGYNEQFF; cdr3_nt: TGTGCCTGGGCCCAAGCGGGCGAACAAGGGTACAATGAGCAGTTCTTC
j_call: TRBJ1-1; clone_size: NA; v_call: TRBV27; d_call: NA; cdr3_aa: CASSLIGSNTEAFF; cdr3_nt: TGTGCCAGCAGTTTGATTGGTTCGAACACTGAAGCTTTCTTT
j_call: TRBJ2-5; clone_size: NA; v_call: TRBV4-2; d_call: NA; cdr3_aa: CASSQVYSPLQETQYF; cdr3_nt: TGTGCCAGCAGCCAAGTTTACAGTCCCCTTCAAGAGACCCAGTACTTC
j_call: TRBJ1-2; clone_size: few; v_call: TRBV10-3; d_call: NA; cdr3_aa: CAIGASGQGSGYTF; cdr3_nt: TGTGCCATCGGAGCGAGTGGACAAGGGAGTGGCTACACCTTC
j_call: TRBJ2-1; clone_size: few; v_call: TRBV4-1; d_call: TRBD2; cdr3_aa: CASSPGLAGAAYNEQFF; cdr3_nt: TGCGCCAGCAGCCCTGGACTAGCGGGAGCGGCCTACAATGAGCAGTTCTTC
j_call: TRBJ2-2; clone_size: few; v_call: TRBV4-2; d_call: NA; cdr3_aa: CASSLMTTGPGELFF; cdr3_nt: TGTGCCAGCAGCCTAATGACCACAGGGCCCGGGGAGCTGTTTTTT
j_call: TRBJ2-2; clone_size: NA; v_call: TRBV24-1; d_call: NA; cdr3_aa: CATSAENTGELFF; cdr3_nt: TGTGCCACCAGTGCAGAGAACACCGGGGAGCTGTTTTTT
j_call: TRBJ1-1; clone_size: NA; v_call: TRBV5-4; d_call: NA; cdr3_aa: CASNNRGYPEAFF; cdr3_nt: TGTGCCAGTAATAACCGGGGGTACCCTGAAGCTTTCTTT
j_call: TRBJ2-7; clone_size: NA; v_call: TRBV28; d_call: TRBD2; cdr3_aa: CASSLGAREGGDEQYF; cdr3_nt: TGTGCCAGCAGCTTGGGGGCCCGGGAGGGAGGCGACGAGCAGTACTTC
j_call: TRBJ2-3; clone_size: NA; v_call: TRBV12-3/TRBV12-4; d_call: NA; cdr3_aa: CASEASGTDTQYF; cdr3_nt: TGTGCCAGCGAGGCTAGCGGCACAGATACGCAGTATTTT
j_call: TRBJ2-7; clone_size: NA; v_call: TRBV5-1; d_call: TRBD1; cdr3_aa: CASSLGQGALDEQYF; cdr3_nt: TGCGCCAGCAGCTTGGGACAGGGGGCTCTGGACGAGCAGTACTTC
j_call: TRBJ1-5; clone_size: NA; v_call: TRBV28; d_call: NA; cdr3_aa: CASTEGGGNQPQHF; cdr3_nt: TGTGCCAGCACCGAGGGGGGCGGTAATCAGCCCCAGCATTTT
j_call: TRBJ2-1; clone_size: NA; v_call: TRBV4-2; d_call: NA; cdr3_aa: CASSQDLGGASYNERYF; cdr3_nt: TGTGCCAGCAGCCAAGATTTGGGCGGGGCCTCCTACAATGAGCGGTACTTC
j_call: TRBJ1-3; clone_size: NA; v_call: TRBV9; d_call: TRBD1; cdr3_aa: CASSLGQGVGNTIYF; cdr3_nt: TGTGCCAGCAGCCTGGGACAGGGAGTTGGAAACACCATATATTTT
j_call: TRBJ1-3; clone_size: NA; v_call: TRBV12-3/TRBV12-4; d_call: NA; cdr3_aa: CASSRPGGASSGNTIYF; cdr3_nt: TGTGCCAGCAGTCGACCGGGGGGGGCGAGCTCTGGAAACACCATATATTTT
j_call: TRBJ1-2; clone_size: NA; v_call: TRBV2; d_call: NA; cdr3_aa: CASSDSGYYGYTF; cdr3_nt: TGTGCCAGCAGTGACAGTGGTTACTATGGCTACACCTTC
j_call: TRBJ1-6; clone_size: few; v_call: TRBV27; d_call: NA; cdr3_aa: CASSPARNNSPLHF; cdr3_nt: TGTGCCAGCAGTCCCGCCAGGAACAATTCACCCCTCCACTTT
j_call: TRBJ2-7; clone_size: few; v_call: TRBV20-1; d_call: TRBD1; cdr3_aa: CSARDYRGYEQYF; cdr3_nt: TGCAGTGCTAGAGATTACAGGGGCTACGAGCAGTACTTC
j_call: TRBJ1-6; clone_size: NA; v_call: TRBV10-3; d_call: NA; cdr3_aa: CAISDAIIPSSPLHF; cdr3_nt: TGTGCCATCAGTGATGCCATCATCCCCAGCTCACCCCTCCACTTT
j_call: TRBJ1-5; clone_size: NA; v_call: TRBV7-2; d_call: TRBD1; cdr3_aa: CASSLYGTGYGSNQPQHF; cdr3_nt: TGTGCCAGCAGCTTATACGGGACAGGGTATGGTAGCAATCAGCCCCAGCATTTT
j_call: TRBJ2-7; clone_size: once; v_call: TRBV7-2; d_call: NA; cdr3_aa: CASSLAGAEIYEQYF; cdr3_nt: TGTGCCAGCAGCTTAGCGGGAGCCGAAATTTACGAGCAGTACTTC
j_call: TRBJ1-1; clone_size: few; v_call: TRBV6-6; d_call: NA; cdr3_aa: CASSYSKLEAFF; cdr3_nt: TGTGCCAGCAGTTACTCGAAACTTGAAGCTTTCTTT
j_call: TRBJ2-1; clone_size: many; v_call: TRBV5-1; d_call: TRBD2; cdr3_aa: CASSQGLAGVDGEQFF; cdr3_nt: TGCGCCAGCAGCCAAGGACTAGCGGGAGTAGACGGTGAGCAGTTCTTC
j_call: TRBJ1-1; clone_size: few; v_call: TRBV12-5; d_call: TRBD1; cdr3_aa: CASGQGANTEAFF; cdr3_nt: TGTGCTAGTGGACAGGGGGCGAACACTGAAGCTTTCTTT
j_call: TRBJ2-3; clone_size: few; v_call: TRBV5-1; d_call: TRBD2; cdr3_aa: CASRFGLAGGQKDTQYF; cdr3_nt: TGCGCCAGCAGATTCGGACTAGCGGGGGGGCAAAAAGATACGCAGTATTTT
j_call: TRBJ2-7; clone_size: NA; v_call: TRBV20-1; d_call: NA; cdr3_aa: CSARDPRRHSYEQYF; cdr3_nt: TGCAGTGCTAGAGATCCCAGGCGCCACTCCTACGAGCAGTACTTC
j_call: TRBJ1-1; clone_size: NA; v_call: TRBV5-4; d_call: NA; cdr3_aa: CASRPGWNTEAFF; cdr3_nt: TGTGCCAGTCGTCCAGGGTGGAACACTGAAGCTTTCTTT